A selection of T cell receptor beta chains follows, all from one sample in a study of T cell responses to AZD1222 COVID-19 vaccine. Libraries were prepared by immunoSEQ multiplex PCR; TCRdb keeps only in-frame clonotypes and omits some of them. The sample contains roughly 65,000 clones, about 90% of which appear only once. The sequencing used peripheral blood, collected on day 0 of AZD1222 vaccination. The receptors come from an adult in good health. Both conserved end residues are part of each CDR3. Fields, in order: J gene, V gene, clone size, D gene, CDR3 DNA, CDR3 protein. A D gene is named only where the DNA matches it firmly. Where a row states a size, it is once, few, many or the class of an expanded clone; other rows omit it.

J gene: TRBJ2-6; V gene: TRBV6-5; clone size: NA; D gene: NA; CDR3 DNA: TGTGCCAGCCAGGGGGGCCCGGGGGCCAACGTCCTGACTTTC; CDR3 protein: CASQGGPGANVLTF
J gene: TRBJ1-1; V gene: TRBV7-3; clone size: NA; D gene: NA; CDR3 DNA: TGTGCCAGCAGCTTAATCGGGGGCTGGGAGAGCGGCACTGAAGCTTTCTTT; CDR3 protein: CASSLIGGWESGTEAFF
J gene: TRBJ1-2; V gene: TRBV29-1; clone size: NA; D gene: NA; CDR3 DNA: TGCAGCGTTACCGGGAGTTCGGCTAACTATGGCTACACCTTC; CDR3 protein: CSVTGSSANYGYTF
J gene: TRBJ1-2; V gene: TRBV27; clone size: NA; D gene: NA; CDR3 DNA: TGTGCCAGCAGTTACGGGGCGGGGACCTATGGCTACACCTTC; CDR3 protein: CASSYGAGTYGYTF
J gene: TRBJ2-2; V gene: TRBV18; clone size: once; D gene: NA; CDR3 DNA: TGTGCCAGCTCACCGGCGTACACCGGGGAGCTGTTTTTT; CDR3 protein: CASSPAYTGELFF
J gene: TRBJ2-1; V gene: TRBV19; clone size: NA; D gene: TRBD2; CDR3 DNA: TGTGCCAGTAGTACCACTAGCGGGAGGGCCACTTACAATGAGCAGTTCTTC; CDR3 protein: CASSTTSGRATYNEQFF
J gene: TRBJ1-1; V gene: TRBV18; clone size: NA; D gene: NA; CDR3 DNA: TGTGCCAGCTCACCACAGAACACCGGGGCCACTGAAGCTTTCTTT; CDR3 protein: CASSPQNTGATEAFF
J gene: TRBJ2-7; V gene: TRBV4-1; clone size: NA; D gene: NA; CDR3 DNA: TGCGCCAGCAGCCAAGATCAAGGATTTCCCTACGAGCAGTACTTC; CDR3 protein: CASSQDQGFPYEQYF
J gene: TRBJ2-5; V gene: TRBV2; clone size: NA; D gene: TRBD2; CDR3 DNA: TGTGCCAGCAGCACCCCCGAGGGACTACAAGAGACCCAGTACTTC; CDR3 protein: CASSTPEGLQETQYF
J gene: TRBJ1-2; V gene: TRBV14; clone size: NA; D gene: NA; CDR3 DNA: TGTGCCAGCAGCCAAGATGACGGGTATGGCTACACCTTC; CDR3 protein: CASSQDDGYGYTF
J gene: TRBJ1-5; V gene: TRBV14; clone size: once; D gene: NA; CDR3 DNA: TGTGCCAGCAGCCAAGTTACGGCTAGCAATCAGCCCCAGCATTTT; CDR3 protein: CASSQVTASNQPQHF
J gene: TRBJ1-2; V gene: TRBV6-7; clone size: NA; D gene: NA; CDR3 DNA: TGTGCCAGCAGTAATCCCCGGGGCTATGGCTACACCTTC; CDR3 protein: CASSNPRGYGYTF
J gene: TRBJ1-1; V gene: TRBV18; clone size: NA; D gene: NA; CDR3 DNA: TGTGCCAGCTCACCACCGGGGAGGGAAGGGACTGAAGCTTTCTTT; CDR3 protein: CASSPPGREGTEAFF
J gene: TRBJ2-1; V gene: TRBV5-1; clone size: NA; D gene: NA; CDR3 DNA: TGCGCCAGCAGCTTGGGGGCGCGTTACAATGAGCAGTTCTTC; CDR3 protein: CASSLGARYNEQFF
J gene: TRBJ1-2; V gene: TRBV2; clone size: NA; D gene: NA; CDR3 DNA: TGTGCCAGCAGTACCGGACGGGACTATGGCTACACCTTC; CDR3 protein: CASSTGRDYGYTF
J gene: TRBJ2-7; V gene: TRBV7-2; clone size: NA; D gene: NA; CDR3 DNA: TGTGCCAGCACCCGGGGCGCCCCCTACGAGCAGTACTTC; CDR3 protein: CASTRGAPYEQYF
J gene: TRBJ2-7; V gene: TRBV5-1; clone size: NA; D gene: NA; CDR3 DNA: TGCGCCAGCGCTGTCCCTCGGGACGGAGACTACGAGCAGTACTTC; CDR3 protein: CASAVPRDGDYEQYF
J gene: TRBJ2-7; V gene: TRBV11-2; clone size: NA; D gene: NA; CDR3 DNA: TGTGCCAGCAGCCACTCCGTTTCGCAGTCCTACGAGCAGTACTTC; CDR3 protein: CASSHSVSQSYEQYF
J gene: TRBJ2-3; V gene: TRBV28; clone size: NA; D gene: NA; CDR3 DNA: TGTGCCAGCATGGGGGGGCTGTCAGATACGCAGTATTTT; CDR3 protein: CASMGGLSDTQYF
J gene: TRBJ1-1; V gene: TRBV7-2; clone size: NA; D gene: NA; CDR3 DNA: TGTGCCAGCAGCTTCCGGCAGGGAGGCAACACTGAAGCTTTCTTT; CDR3 protein: CASSFRQGGNTEAFF
J gene: TRBJ1-1; V gene: TRBV5-1; clone size: NA; D gene: NA; CDR3 DNA: TGCGCCAGCAGCTTGGTTCAGGGAGGGGTAGCTTTCTTT; CDR3 protein: CASSLVQGGVAFF
J gene: TRBJ2-3; V gene: TRBV10-1; clone size: NA; D gene: NA; CDR3 DNA: TGCGCCAGCAGTGAAAAACGGAGCAGAAGGACAGATACGCAGTATTTT; CDR3 protein: CASSEKRSRRTDTQYF
J gene: TRBJ1-4; V gene: TRBV18; clone size: NA; D gene: NA; CDR3 DNA: TGTGCCAGCTCACCAAAGCGGATTAATGAAAAACTGTTTTTT; CDR3 protein: CASSPKRINEKLFF